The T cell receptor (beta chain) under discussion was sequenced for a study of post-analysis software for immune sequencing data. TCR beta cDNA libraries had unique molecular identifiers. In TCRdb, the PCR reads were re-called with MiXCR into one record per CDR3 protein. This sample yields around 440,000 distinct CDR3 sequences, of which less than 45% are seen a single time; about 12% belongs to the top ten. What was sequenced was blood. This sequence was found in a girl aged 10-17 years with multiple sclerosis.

The CDR3 is CASSFESGRRVVEQFF. The CDR3 region has the DNA TGTGCCAGCAGTTTTGAATCGGGACGCCGAGTGGTTGAGCAGTTCTTC. V usage is TRBV28 and J usage is TRBJ2-1; D assignment may be TRBD1 or TRBD2 (5 bases each). The CDR3 totals 16 residues. The germline V and J ends were trimmed by 3 bases and 9 bases, with 21 bases remaining between them. Germline V gene lookup returns CDR1 MDHEN and CDR2 SYDVKM.